This T cell receptor beta chain was found in a study of T cell changes during pregnancy in multiple sclerosis. The data were produced by immunoSEQ multiplex PCR, yet TCRdb's version contains in-frame clones alone and is incomplete. The data contain about 44,000 clones, just under 95% of them singletons. Germline CDR1 reads SGHVS; CDR2 reads FQNEAQ. Losses at the gene ends were 5 bases for V and 7 bases for J; bases not matched to a gene: 5. This CDR3 has 14 residues. Sequencing used CD4+ T cells from peripheral blood mononuclear cells, obtained in the first trimester of pregnancy. The chain links TRBV7-8 to TRBJ1-4, with 9 bases matching TRBD1. The sequence was obtained from a female donor with multiple sclerosis, enrolled in a pregnancy study. Here the CDR3 DNA reads TGTGCCAGCAGCCCAAGGGACAGGGTTGAAAAACTGTTTTTT. Translated, it gives CASSPRDRVEKLFF.